The 30 T cell receptor beta chains below all came from one sample that was sequenced in a study of Graves' ophthalmopathy and Graves' hyperthyroidism. RNA transcripts were the template, and TCR beta CDR3 regions were amplified from them. RT-PCR with HTBI primers came first, then second-round multiplex PCR. From the multiplex PCR reads, TCRdb called clonotypes with MiXCR, one entry per CDR3 protein. The sample has 450,000 or so distinct CDR3 sequences, roughly an eighth seen once. The sample consisted of blood. The receptors were gathered from a woman aged 25 to 39 with Graves' ophthalmopathy.

This clonotype appeared many times. The V and J genes are TRBV6-1 and TRBJ2-7, with a tentative D call TRBD1 (5 bases). CDR1 and CDR2 from the germline V gene are MNHNS and SASEGT. This CDR3 is 14 amino acids long. V lost 6 bases, J lost 0 bases, and 12 bases lay in between. Here the CDR3 reads CASRRQSLSYEQYF. The CDR3 DNA sequence: TGTGCCAGCAGGAGACAGAGCCTCTCCTACGAGCAGTACTTC.

This clonotype was detected many times. CDR3 in DNA: TGTGCCAGCAGCGTAGCTATGGAGAACACTGAAGCTTTCTTT. Translation gives CASSVAMENTEAFF. The chain combines TRBV9 with TRBJ1-1; no firm D call. V dropped 0 bases and J dropped 1 base, with 7 bases sitting between them. Germline V lookup: CDR1 SGDLS, CDR2 YYNGEE. The CDR3 has 14 amino acids.

There are many counts of this clonotype. The chain has TRBV5-1 and TRBJ2-7; D remains ambiguous. The length of the CDR3 is 14 residues. The germline gives CDR1 SGHRS, CDR2 YFSETQ. V lost 0 bases to trimming and J lost 3 bases, with 10 bases between them. CDR3 sequence (DNA): TGCGCCAGCAGCTTGGGATCGGACCTCTACGAGCAGTACTTC. Its translation is CASSLGSDLYEQYF.

This clonotype occurred many times. CDR3 bases: TGTGCCAGCAGGACATCGAATGGCTACACCTTC. As protein: CASRTSNGYTF. This chain uses TRBV9 with TRBJ1-2; D is uncertain. The CDR3 extends over 11 amino acids. Per germline, CDR1 SGDLS and CDR2 YYNGEE. V lost 5 bases and J 6 bases, leaving 8 bases between the germline ends.

This clonotype has a count of ten or more. The J gene is TRBJ2-5, the V gene TRBV20-1, with TRBD1 matching 10 bases. V trimming: 3 bases; J trimming: 2 bases; junction bases outside the gene matches: 6. Germline V CDR1 and CDR2: DFQATT, SNEGSKA (reference sequence). The CDR3 totals 15 residues. For the CDR3, the DNA is TGCAGTGCTAGCTTCGGACAGGGGGGTCAAGAGACCCAGTACTTC. Encoded protein: CSASFGQGGQETQYF.

The V call is TRBV11-1, the J call TRBJ1-2; 9 nucleotides match TRBD1. With V trimmed by 0 bases and J by 7 bases, 9 bases remained unmatched. CDR1 and CDR2 (germline): SGHAT, FQDESV (reference sequence). The CDR3 is 16 amino acids. The DNA for the CDR3 is TGTGCCAGCAGCTTAGCGTACCGGGACAGGGAGTCTGGCTACACCTTC. As protein: CASSLAYRDRESGYTF.

This clonotype showed up many times. This rearrangement joins TRBV24-1 to TRBJ2-7; possible D gene TRBD1, 6 bases. CDR1 and CDR2 from the germline V gene are KGHDR and SFDVKD. V gave up 4 bases and J gave up 3 bases, with 15 bases separating them. The length of the CDR3 is 15 residues. The CDR3, as DNA: TGTGCCACCAGTGAACCTTACAGGGAAGACTACGAGCAGTACTTC. It specifies CATSEPYREDYEQYF.

This clonotype was seen many times. This chain links TRBV19 with TRBJ2-7, with 8 bases identical to TRBD1. The CDR3 length is 15 residues. Unmatched junction bases numbered 9, after V lost 6 bases and J lost 2 bases. In germline, CDR1 is LNHDA, CDR2 SQIVND (reference sequence). The CDR3: CASSGTGTGTYEQYF. As DNA, the CDR3 is TGTGCCAGTAGCGGTACGGGGACAGGAACCTACGAGCAGTACTTC.

This clonotype was detected many times. This sequence joins TRBV12-3 or TRBV12-4 and TRBJ1-5, with unresolved D. Deletions cut 6 bases from V and 5 bases from J, with 11 bases between. The CDR3 runs 13 residues. The CDR3 protein is CASSSQVYQPQHF. As DNA, the CDR3 is TGTGCCAGCAGCTCGCAGGTTTATCAGCCCCAGCATTTT.

The table lists this clonotype with many counts. This chain links TRBV11-2 with TRBJ1-1; TRBD1 aligns across 8 bases. This CDR3 comprises 14 residues. From germline, CDR1 is SGHAT and CDR2 FQNNGV. The V and J ends lost 1 base and 6 bases, in that order; junction bases with no gene match: 4. The CDR3 reads CASSLVYRGSEAFF. The CDR3 DNA sequence: TGTGCCAGCAGCTTAGTTTACAGGGGGTCTGAAGCTTTCTTT.

This clonotype was seen at least ten times. This rearrangement joins TRBV2 to TRBJ2-7; 10 bases map to TRBD2. V lost 11 bases and J lost 0; bases outside the gene matches: 7. This CDR3 has 14 amino acids. The germline gives CDR1 SNHLY, CDR2 FYNNEI. The DNA of the CDR3 is TGTGCCGTCCCACTAGCGGGGAACTCCTACGAGCAGTACTTC. This codes for CAVPLAGNSYEQYF.

V usage is TRBV30 and J usage is TRBJ1-1; possibly TRBD1 for D (5 bases). Per the germline V gene, CDR1 is GTSNPN and CDR2 is SVGIG (reference sequence). Deletions cut 3 bases from V and 5 bases from J, with 19 bases between. This CDR3 comprises 15 residues. The CDR3 loop is CAWRASRAGRTEAFF. The CDR3 region has the DNA TGTGCCTGGAGGGCAAGTCGGGCAGGGAGGACTGAAGCTTTCTTT. The entire variable domain, with the rest obtained from reference TRBV30 and TRBJ1-1, is as follows: SQTIHQWPATLVQPVGSPLSLECTVEGTSNPNLYWYRQAAGRGLQLLFYSVGIGQISSEVPQNLSASRPQDRQFILSSKKLLLSDSGFYLCAWRASRAGRTEAFFGQGTRLTVV.

In its sample, this clonotype was seen a few times. The V call is TRBV25-1, the J call TRBJ2-4; 8 nucleotides align to TRBD2. The germline CDR1 and CDR2 sequences are MGHDK and SYGVNS. Trimming at V came to 4 bases and at J to 7 bases, leaving 15 bases not matched to a gene. The CDR3 runs to 17 residues. CDR3 in amino acids: CASSGRTSAGERNIQYF. The CDR3 DNA reads as TGTGCCAGCAGTGGTCGCACATCAGCGGGAGAACGGAACATTCAGTACTTC.

This clonotype appeared a few times. The chain recombines TRBV28 with TRBJ2-2; D call uncertain. V dropped 5 bases and J dropped 4 bases, with 14 bases sitting between them. The germline gives CDR1 MDHEN, CDR2 SYDVKM. This CDR3 spans 15 amino acids. DNA of the CDR3: TGTGCCAGCAGTAGCCCCTTTTCTTTCACCGGGGAGCTGTTTTTT. As protein: CASSSPFSFTGELFF.

This chain connects TRBV19 to TRBJ2-5, with TRBD2 identical over 11 bases. With V trimmed by 3 bases and J by 5 bases, 8 bases remained unmatched. This CDR3 comprises 16 residues. CDR1 is LNHDA, CDR2 SQIVND, per germline (reference sequence). CDR3 nucleotide sequence: TGTGCCAGTAGTATTCACCTGACTAGCGGGGCGGAGACCCAGTACTTC. Encoded protein: CASSIHLTSGAETQYF. Full variable domain (missing parts from reference TRBV19 and TRBJ2-5): DGGITQSPKYLFRKEGQNVTLSCEQNLNHDAMYWYRQDPGQGLRLIYYSQIVNDFQKGDIAEGYSVSREKKESFPLTVTSAQKNPTAFYLCASSIHLTSGAETQYFGPGTRLLVL.

This clonotype was observed at least ten times. The chain employs TRBV19 and TRBJ2-5, with 9 bases matching TRBD2. V was pared by 6 bases and J by 4 bases, with 6 bases of the junction left unmatched. The CDR3 is made up of 14 amino acids. Germline V gene lookup returns CDR1 LNHDA and CDR2 SQIVND (reference sequence). The CDR3 sequence is CASRASGRTETQYF. CDR3 in DNA: TGTGCCAGTAGGGCAAGCGGGAGGACAGAGACCCAGTACTTC.

The sample holds many counts of this clonotype. CDR3 bases: TGTGCCATCAGTGCCCAGGGAAGGCGGTACGACGAGCAGTACTTC. Its protein product is CAISAQGRRYDEQYF. The chain links TRBV10-3 to TRBJ2-7, with D perhaps matching TRBD1 (5 bases). The ends were cut back, 4 bases at V and 5 bases at J, with 18 bases in the middle. The germline V gene encodes CDR1 ENHRY and CDR2 SYGVKD. The CDR3 contains 15 residues.

Remarks on this clonotype: This could be a read error, since a much larger clone is one nucleotide away. DNA for the CDR3: TGCGCCAGCAGCCCCGCGGCAGGGGGGTATCAGCCCCAGCATTTT. This translates into CASSPAAGGYQPQHF. This chain uses TRBV5-1 with TRBJ1-5, with TRBD1 identical over 7 bases. With 4 bases clipped from V and 5 bases from J, the junction kept 9 bases outside the gene matches. CDR3 size: 15 residues. Germline-derived CDR1 and CDR2 are SGHRS and YFSETQ.

The gene calls are TRBV7-6 and TRBJ2-2; 7 positions agree with TRBD2. This CDR3 is 15 amino acids long. The J segment lost 7 bases and the V segment lost 1 base, leaving 6 bases of the junction unmatched. Germline CDR1 is SGHVS and CDR2 is FNYEAQ. The CDR3 DNA reads TGTGCCAGCAGCTTAGTAACGAGCGGGATCGGGGAGCTGTTTTTT. Its translation is CASSLVTSGIGELFF.

This clonotype was counted many times. The rearrangement joins TRBV11-2 to TRBJ2-5, with 12 bases matching TRBD2. The V and J ends lost 4 bases and 4 bases, in that order; junction bases with no gene match: 4. CDR1 is SGHAT and CDR2 is FQNNGV in the germline V gene. This CDR3 is built from 15 residues. The CDR3 is CASSYTTSGRETQYF. The CDR3 DNA reads as TGTGCCAGCAGCTACACGACTAGCGGGAGAGAGACCCAGTACTTC.

The chain has TRBV5-1 and TRBJ1-6; 9 bases are a match to TRBD1. V shed 3 bases and J 7 bases; nucleotides not matched to a gene: 8. This CDR3 has 16 residues. Germline assignment: CDR1 SGHRS and CDR2 YFSETQ. The DNA for the CDR3 is TGCGCCAGCAGCTCCTCCGGGACAGGGAGCAATTCACCCCTCCACTTT. Amino acids: CASSSSGTGSNSPLHF.

In its sample, this clonotype was seen many times. The rearrangement joins TRBV2 to TRBJ2-2; D is perhaps TRBD2 (6 bases). Trimming shortened V by 8 bases and J by 3 bases, and 13 bases separated the two germline ends. Per the germline V gene, CDR1 is SNHLY and CDR2 is FYNNEI. The CDR3 is 14 amino acids. CDR3 sequence: CASSQWRDTGELFF. The DNA for the CDR3 is TGTGCCAGCTCCCAATGGAGGGACACCGGGGAGCTGTTTTTT.

Many counts were recorded for this clonotype. This chain uses TRBV6-1 with TRBJ1-3; perhaps TRBD1 as D (6 bases). Germline V gene data show CDR1 as MNHNS and CDR2 as SASEGT. This CDR3 region has 16 residues. The V and J ends lost 7 bases and 0 bases respectively, with 16 bases between them. The CDR3 loop is CASNERDILSGNTIYF. Written as DNA, the CDR3 is TGTGCCAGCAACGAACGGGACATACTCTCTGGAAACACCATATATTTT.

This chain uses TRBV3-1 with TRBJ2-7, with unresolved D. Germline loops: CDR1 LGHDT, CDR2 YNNKEL (reference sequence). The CDR3 is 12 residues long. V was trimmed by 5 bases and J by 2 bases, leaving 7 bases between them. CDR3 sequence (DNA): TGTGCCAGCAGCTCTCGACCCTACGAGCAGTACTTC. Its translation is CASSSRPYEQYF.

The chain employs TRBV6-5 and TRBJ1-1; TRBD1 agrees at 11 bases. The CDR3 totals 16 residues. CDR1 is MNHEY, CDR2 SVGAGI, per germline. J lost 3 bases, V lost 0 bases, and 3 bases had no gene match. The CDR3 DNA reads TGTGCCAGCAGTTACTCCTGGGACAGGGGGGACACTGAAGCTTTCTTT. Translated, it gives CASSYSWDRGDTEAFF.

Points on this clonotype: A read error may explain this, as a much larger clone is one base away. The rearrangement uses TRBV12-3 or TRBV12-4 and TRBJ2-7, with TRBD1 matching 7 bases. This CDR3 region has 14 residues. This chain's CDR3 is CASSLRPGGAEQDF. CDR3 nucleotides: TGTGCCAGCAGTTTGCGGCCAGGGGGTGCCGAGCAGGACTTC.

This clonotype was counted many times. The rearrangement uses TRBV28 and TRBJ2-7, with 9 bases fitting TRBD1. The V gene's germline CDR1 is MDHEN and CDR2 SYDVKM. V dropped 7 bases and J dropped 3; count of bases not matched to a gene: 7. The CDR3 is 14 amino acids. CDR3 loop: CASTLGQGDYEQYF. Written as DNA, the CDR3 is TGTGCCAGCACCCTGGGACAGGGTGACTACGAGCAGTACTTC.

A word on this clonotype: This may come from a read error, since a much larger clone is one base off. The chain joins TRBV28 to TRBJ1-1; D not certain. The CDR3 has 14 residues. Germline V gene sequence: CDR1 MDHEN, CDR2 SYDVKM. CDR3 DNA sequence: TGTGCCAGCAGTTTACCAACCGGGAGCACTGAAGCTTTATTT. Amino acid sequence: CASSLPTGSTEALF.

This clonotype was counted at least ten times. The J gene is TRBJ2-5, the V gene TRBV28, with D perhaps TRBD2 (6 bases). V was clipped by 4 bases and J by 3 bases, with 15 bases between them. The CDR3 covers 15 residues. Germline V CDR1 and CDR2: MDHEN, SYDVKM. The CDR3 region has the DNA TGTGCCAGCAGTTGGGGGACCGGGAGAAAAGAGACCCAGTACTTC. Translating it yields CASSWGTGRKETQYF.

This clonotype appeared many times. The gene calls are TRBV6-1 and TRBJ1-2; D is undetermined. Germline CDR1 MNHNS, CDR2 SASEGT. The CDR3 contains 14 residues. Trimming pared 2 bases from V and 3 bases from J, leaving 10 bases between. The CDR3 nucleotides read TGTGCCAGCAGTGAATGGGAATCGTACTATGGCTACACCTTC. Its translation is CASSEWESYYGYTF.